The 20 T cell receptor beta chains listed next were all sequenced from one sample in a study of PD-1 blockade in classical Hodgkin lymphoma. The repertoire was sequenced with immunoSEQ multiplex PCR; TCRdb's copy has only in-frame clones and lacks some. The sample shows 29,000 or so clones, 70% of them seen only once. Every patient relapsed after autologous stem cell transplantation, and brentuximab vedotin exposure varied. The sequenced sample was peripheral blood mononuclear cells (PBMCs), obtained before the second cycle of nivolumab. Every receptor here comes from a human donor with classical Hodgkin lymphoma.

This clone was detected a few times. J is TRBJ2-7 and V is TRBV15, with D perhaps being TRBD1 or TRBD2 (6 bases each). The germline V and J ends were trimmed by 0 bases and 1 base, with 16 bases remaining between them. From germline, CDR1 is LNHNV and CDR2 YYDKDF (reference sequence). The CDR3 totals 17 residues. CDR3 nucleotide sequence: TGTGCCACCAGCAGAGAGGCGGGGCAGGGGATTTCCTACGAGCAGTACTTC. This sequence encodes CATSREAGQGISYEQYF.

The chain couples TRBV6-5 to TRBJ2-5, with D unresolved. This CDR3 is built from 15 residues. Trimming cost V 0 bases and J 4 bases, with 12 bases left between them. Germline V gene lookup returns CDR1 MNHEY and CDR2 SVGAGI. The DNA of the CDR3 is TGTGCCAGCAGTTACTCGGCTGGGTATGCAGAGACCCAGTACTTC. Protein product: CASSYSAGYAETQYF.

The chain joins TRBV14 to TRBJ1-2; D uncertain. Deletions cut 3 bases from V and 0 bases from J, with 5 bases between. Germline CDR1 is SGHDN and CDR2 is FVKESK. There are 13 residues in the CDR3. DNA for the CDR3: TGTGCCAGCAGCCATCAGACTAACTATGGCTACACCTTC. It translates to CASSHQTNYGYTF.

The chain is built from TRBV13 and TRBJ1-2; 8 bases are a match to TRBD1. Per germline, CDR1 PRHDT and CDR2 FYEKMQ (reference sequence). J gave up 5 bases and V 5 bases, and 4 bases lay outside the gene matches. The CDR3 covers 13 residues. The CDR3 DNA reads as TGTGCCAGCAGCCGGACAGGGATTTATGGCTACACCTTC. Translated, it gives CASSRTGIYGYTF.

This chain joins TRBV10-3 and TRBJ2-1; no reliable D call. Germline V CDR1 and CDR2: ENHRY, SYGVKD. V lost 3 bases and J lost 5, with 14 bases in between. This CDR3 region has 15 residues. The CDR3 loop is CAISDIQSANNEQFF. DNA of the CDR3: TGTGCCATCAGTGATATACAGTCAGCAAACAATGAGCAGTTCTTC.

The V call is TRBV9, the J call TRBJ2-7; a weak D match, TRBD2 (5 bases). CDR3 length: 13 amino acids. The V gene lost 0 bases and the J gene lost 6 bases, with 10 bases spanning the gap. Germline CDR1 and CDR2: SGDLS and YYNGEE. CDR3 amino acids: CASSVDGGSEQYF. The CDR3, as DNA: TGTGCCAGCAGCGTAGACGGAGGCTCCGAGCAGTACTTC.

The chain couples TRBV5-8 to TRBJ1-2; the D is unclear. This CDR3 is 11 amino acids long. Germline-derived CDR1 and CDR2 are SGHTS and YDEGEE. Trimming took off 5 bases at V and 0 bases at J, with 2 bases between the two ends. The CDR3 DNA follows: TGTGCCAGCAGTTCTAACTATGGCTACACCTTC. Protein product: CASSSNYGYTF.

The V and J genes are TRBV28 and TRBJ1-2; D call uncertain. Per germline, CDR1 MDHEN and CDR2 SYDVKM. The CDR3 sequence is 12 residues long. V was clipped by 11 bases and J by 0 bases, with 10 bases between them. The CDR3 reads CADWSPNYGYTF. CDR3 sequence (DNA): TGTGCCGATTGGTCCCCTAACTATGGCTACACCTTC.

The chain is built from TRBV28 and TRBJ2-7; D is perhaps TRBD2 (5 bases). The CDR3 covers 13 residues. Germline V gene data show CDR1 as MDHEN and CDR2 as SYDVKM. The V gene lost 6 bases and the J gene lost 9 bases, with 18 bases spanning the gap. The CDR3 sequence is CASSPEDFPWQYF. DNA of the CDR3: TGTGCCAGCAGCCCTGAGGACTTTCCCTGGCAGTACTTC.

The chain is built from TRBV19 and TRBJ2-7; D might be TRBD1 (6 bases). The CDR3 is 13 amino acids. CDR1 is LNHDA, CDR2 SQIVND, per germline (reference sequence). The germline V and J ends were trimmed by 6 bases and 0 bases, with 9 bases remaining between them. The DNA of the CDR3 is TGTGCCAGTAGCAAGGACAGCTCCTACGAGCAGTACTTC. Encoded protein: CASSKDSSYEQYF. The variable domain in full, completed from reference TRBV19 and TRBJ2-7, reads DGGITQSPKYLFRKEGQNVTLSCEQNLNHDAMYWYRQDPGQGLRLIYYSQIVNDFQKGDIAEGYSVSREKKESFPLTVTSAQKNPTAFYLCASSKDSSYEQYFGPGTRLTVT.

This clone was observed a handful of times. The sample carries other DNA sequences with the same CDR3. CDR3 DNA sequence: TGTGCCAGCTCACCTCCGGGCAACACTGAAGCTTTCTTT. Its translation: CASSPPGNTEAFF. The chain employs TRBV18 and TRBJ1-1; D is undetermined. CDR1 and CDR2 from the germline V gene are KGHSH and LQKENI. The CDR3 totals 13 residues. V lost 3 bases to trimming and J lost 2 bases, with 7 bases between them.

The chain employs TRBV19 and TRBJ1-5; D is unclear. Trimming pared 5 bases from V and 7 bases from J, leaving 12 bases between. This CDR3 is 13 amino acids long. CDR1 is LNHDA, CDR2 SQIVND, per germline (reference sequence). CDR3 DNA sequence: TGTGCCAGTAGTCCTCAACCGGGACAGCCCCAGCATTTT. As protein: CASSPQPGQPQHF.

The chain recombines TRBV5-1 with TRBJ1-2; D uncertain. The V end was cut by 3 bases, the J end by 6 bases, with 12 bases between. Germline values: CDR1 SGHRS, CDR2 YFSETQ. The CDR3 totals 13 residues. CDR3 nucleotides: TGCGCCAGCAGCTACGACGCCTCTCATGGCTACACCTTC. It codes for CASSYDASHGYTF.

This chain connects TRBV2 to TRBJ1-2; 7 bases map to TRBD1. The CDR3 is made up of 14 amino acids. Germline trimming cut 6 bases from V and 4 bases from J; bases unmatched to any gene: 8. Germline loops: CDR1 SNHLY, CDR2 FYNNEI. Here the CDR3 reads CASRSTGAIYGYTF. For the CDR3, the DNA is TGTGCCAGCAGGTCAACAGGGGCGATCTATGGCTACACCTTC.

About this clone itself: One end of the junction is discordant with germline, which a read error may explain. This chain uses TRBV7-7 with TRBJ2-7; D is perhaps TRBD2 (6 bases). CDR1 and CDR2 from the germline V gene are SSHAT and FNYEAQ (reference sequence). The CDR3 has 17 residues. The CDR3 sequence: CASSLSRSLASPYEQYF. CDR3 nucleotides: TGTGCTAGCAGCTTGTCCCGTTCCCTAGCGTCCCCCTACGAGCAGTACTTC.

The CDR3 protein is CASRGAPGTGRGNIQYF. The DNA of the CDR3 is TGTGCCAGCAGAGGAGCTCCGGGGACAGGGCGTGGGAACATTCAGTACTTC. V usage is TRBV2 and J usage is TRBJ2-4; 9 bases line up with TRBD1. The CDR3 length is 17 residues. Germline assignment: CDR1 SNHLY and CDR2 FYNNEI. The J segment lost 7 bases and the V segment lost 6 bases, leaving 16 bases of the junction unmatched.

This clone was picked up many times. The J gene is TRBJ1-3, the V gene TRBV4-2; no firm D call. V was cut by 0 bases and J by 2 bases, with 11 bases left in between. The germline gives CDR1 LGHNA, CDR2 YNFKEQ. The CDR3 has 16 amino acids. This CDR3 reads CASSQDLQATGNTIYF. DNA of the CDR3: TGTGCCAGCAGCCAAGATCTTCAGGCAACTGGAAACACCATATATTTT.

The genes are TRBV6-6 and TRBJ1-2; weak D call: TRBD1 (6 bases). V was cut by 6 bases and J by 4 bases, with 15 bases left in between. This CDR3 has 14 residues. Germline V gene data show CDR1 as MNHNY and CDR2 as SVGAGI (reference sequence). The chain's CDR3 is CASSDLTGTYGYTF. The CDR3, as DNA: TGTGCCAGCAGCGATCTAACAGGGACCTATGGCTACACCTTC.

This chain connects TRBV6-5 to TRBJ2-7; 7 positions agree with TRBD2. Germline CDR1 is MNHEY and CDR2 is SVGAGI. V was clipped by 8 bases and J by 7 bases; unmatched bases: 5. The CDR3 is 11 amino acids. The CDR3 is CASLSGGEQYF. Here the CDR3 DNA reads TGTGCCAGCTTATCCGGGGGGGAGCAGTACTTC.

V usage is TRBV4-1 and J usage is TRBJ2-3; 10 bases align to TRBD2. The germline V gene has CDR1 MGHRA and CDR2 YSYEKL. Germline trimming cut 6 bases from V and 0 bases from J; bases unmatched to any gene: 6. The CDR3 totals 16 residues. The CDR3 is CASRLAGTPSTDTQYF. The CDR3 bases are TGCGCCAGCAGACTAGCGGGGACCCCTAGCACAGATACGCAGTATTTT.